Listed below are T cell receptor beta chains from one sample, sequenced in a study of T cell changes during pregnancy in multiple sclerosis. TCRdb's table, derived via immunoSEQ multiplex PCR, lists solely in-frame clones and lacks some. The sample holds fewer than 50,000 clones, 90% seen once. This material consisted of peripheral blood, taken in the second trimester of pregnancy. The receptors were gathered from a female donor in good health, enrolled as a control in a pregnancy study. The CDR3 runs from the conserved cysteine through the conserved F or W. Each record gives: CDR3 protein, CDR3 DNA, V gene, clone size, D gene, J gene. A D gene is named only where the DNA matches it firmly. Not every row has a clone size; where given, it reads once, few, many or a size class.

CSVGGGRVNTEAFF	TGCAGCGTGGGGGGGGGCAGAGTGAACACTGAAGCTTTCTTT	TRBV29-1	.	.	TRBJ1-1
CASSIGSGQGTSSGNTIYF	TGTGCCAGTAGTATAGGGAGCGGACAGGGAACGAGCTCTGGAAACACCATATATTTT	TRBV19	.	TRBD1	TRBJ1-3
CASSQEGRGTEAFF	TGTGCCAGCAGCCAAGAGGGCAGGGGCACTGAAGCTTTCTTT	TRBV4-2	few	.	TRBJ1-1
CASSQASILAGGPRYEQYF	TGTGCCAGCAGCCAGGCTTCGATCCTAGCGGGAGGGCCTCGTTACGAGCAGTACTTC	TRBV7-8	.	TRBD2	TRBJ2-7
CASSLAYGSGNTIYF	TGTGCCAGCAGCTTAGCGTACGGCTCTGGAAACACCATATATTTT	TRBV7-6	.	.	TRBJ1-3
CASSLAAGFPDTQYF	TGTGCCAGCAGCTTAGCGGCGGGATTTCCAGATACGCAGTATTTT	TRBV7-8	.	.	TRBJ2-3
CASSQDSAGYEQYF	TGCGCCAGCAGCCAAGATTCAGCGGGCTACGAGCAGTACTTC	TRBV4-3	.	.	TRBJ2-7
CASSPTSGGADTQYF	TGTGCCAGCAGCCCAACTAGCGGGGGGGCAGATACGCAGTATTTT	TRBV6-5	.	TRBD2	TRBJ2-3
CASSPPQGSGELFF	TGTGCCAGCTCACCACCACAGGGGAGCGGGGAGCTGTTTTTT	TRBV18	.	TRBD1	TRBJ2-2
CASSPGTQGYGNQPQHF	TGTGCCAGCTCACCGGGGACACAGGGTTATGGCAATCAGCCCCAGCATTTT	TRBV18	.	.	TRBJ1-5
CASSPGLALHNEQFF	TGTGCCAGCAGCCCGGGACTAGCGCTCCACAATGAGCAGTTCTTC	TRBV5-5	.	TRBD2	TRBJ2-1
CAWSPGQGWGTGELFF	TGTGCCTGGAGTCCCGGACAGGGATGGGGCACCGGGGAGCTGTTTTTT	TRBV30	many	TRBD1	TRBJ2-2
CASSPDNEQYF	TGTGCCAGCAGCCCTGACAACGAGCAGTACTTC	TRBV7-9	.	.	TRBJ2-7
CASSEDDTRTNYGYTF	TGTGCCAGCAGTGAAGATGACACACGAACCAACTATGGCTACACCTTC	TRBV2	.	.	TRBJ1-2
CAISSGRINNEQFF	TGTGCCATCAGTAGCGGGAGGATCAACAATGAGCAGTTCTTC	TRBV10-3	.	TRBD2	TRBJ2-1
CASSPGQSTDTQYF	TGTGCCAGCAGCCCAGGACAGAGCACAGATACGCAGTATTTT	TRBV7-7	.	.	TRBJ2-3
CASSAQGGISYEQYF	TGTGCCAGCAGTGCACAGGGTGGGATCTCCTACGAGCAGTACTTC	TRBV25-1	.	.	TRBJ2-7
CASIGTGYTEAFF	TGTGCCAGCATAGGGACAGGGTACACTGAAGCTTTCTTT	TRBV6-5	.	TRBD1	TRBJ1-1
CSVSGTGYYGYTF	TGCAGCGTCTCCGGGACAGGGTACTATGGCTACACCTTC	TRBV29-1	.	TRBD1	TRBJ1-2
CASSLPGRTYEQYF	TGTGCCAGCAGCTTACCAGGCAGAACCTACGAGCAGTACTTC	TRBV7-9	.	.	TRBJ2-7
CASRLQGGLSYEQYF	TGTGCCAGCCGCTTACAGGGCGGCCTCTCCTACGAGCAGTACTTC	TRBV11-2	.	.	TRBJ2-7
CASSEWREEPYEQYF	TGTGCCAGCAGCGAATGGCGGGAGGAACCCTACGAGCAGTACTTC	TRBV21-1	once	.	TRBJ2-7
CAWDRANSYGYTF	TGTGCCTGGGACAGGGCGAACTCGTATGGCTACACCTTC	TRBV30	.	TRBD1	TRBJ1-2
CATLSGGTEAFF	TGTGCCACCCTCAGCGGAGGCACTGAAGCTTTCTTT	TRBV19	.	.	TRBJ1-1
CASAVLRSGSTDTQYF	TGCGCCAGCGCTGTCCTCCGTAGCGGGAGCACAGATACGCAGTATTTT	TRBV5-1	.	TRBD2	TRBJ2-3
CASSPGQGAGELFF	TGTGCCAGCAGCCCAGGACAGGGGGCCGGGGAGCTGTTTTTT	TRBV5-6	.	TRBD1	TRBJ2-2
CASSPGTGNTEAFF	TGTGCCAGCAGCCCCGGGACAGGGAACACTGAAGCTTTCTTT	TRBV5-6	.	TRBD1	TRBJ1-1
CASSLAGALLFF	TGCGCCAGCAGCTTAGCAGGGGCTCTGCTGTTTTTT	TRBV5-1	.	.	TRBJ2-2
CASSLKSTPTGQGYEQYF	TGTGCCAGCAGCTTAAAGAGTACGCCGACTGGACAGGGCTACGAGCAGTACTTC	TRBV7-8	.	TRBD1	TRBJ2-7